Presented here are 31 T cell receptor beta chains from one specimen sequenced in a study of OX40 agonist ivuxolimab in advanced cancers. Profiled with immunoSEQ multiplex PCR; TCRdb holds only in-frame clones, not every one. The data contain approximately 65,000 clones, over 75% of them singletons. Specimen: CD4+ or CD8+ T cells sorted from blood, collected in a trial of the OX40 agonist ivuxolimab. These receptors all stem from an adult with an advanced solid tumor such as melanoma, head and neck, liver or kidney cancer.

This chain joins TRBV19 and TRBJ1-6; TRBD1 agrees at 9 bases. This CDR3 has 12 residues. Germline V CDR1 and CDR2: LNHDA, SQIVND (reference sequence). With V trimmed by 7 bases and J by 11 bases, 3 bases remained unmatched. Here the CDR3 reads CASTGTGPPLHF. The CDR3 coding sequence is TGTGCCAGTACCGGGACAGGGCCACCCCTCCACTTT.

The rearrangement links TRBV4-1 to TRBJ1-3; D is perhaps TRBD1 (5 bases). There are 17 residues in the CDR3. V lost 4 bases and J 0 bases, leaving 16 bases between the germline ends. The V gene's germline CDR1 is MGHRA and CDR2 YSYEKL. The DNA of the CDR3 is TGCGCCAGCAGCCGCGGGGGGTTGGTGCTCTCTGGAAACACCATATATTTT. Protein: CASSRGGLVLSGNTIYF.

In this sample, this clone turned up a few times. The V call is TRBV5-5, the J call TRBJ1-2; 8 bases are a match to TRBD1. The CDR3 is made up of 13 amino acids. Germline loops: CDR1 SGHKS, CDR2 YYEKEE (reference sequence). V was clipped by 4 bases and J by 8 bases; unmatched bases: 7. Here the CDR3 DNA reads TGTGCCAGCAGCCGGGACAGGCCAAAGGGCTACACCTTC. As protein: CASSRDRPKGYTF.

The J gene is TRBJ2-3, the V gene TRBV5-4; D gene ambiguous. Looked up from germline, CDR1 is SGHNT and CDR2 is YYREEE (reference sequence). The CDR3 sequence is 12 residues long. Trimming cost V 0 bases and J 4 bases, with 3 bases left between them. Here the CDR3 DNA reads TGTGCCAGCAGCTTGGCCGCAGATACGCAGTATTTT. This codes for CASSLAADTQYF.

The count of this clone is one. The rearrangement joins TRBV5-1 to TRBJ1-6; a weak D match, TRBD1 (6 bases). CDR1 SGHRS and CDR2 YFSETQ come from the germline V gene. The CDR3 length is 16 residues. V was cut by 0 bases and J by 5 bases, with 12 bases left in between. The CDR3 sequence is CASSLGPRQDNSPLHF. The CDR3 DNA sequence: TGCGCCAGCAGCTTGGGGCCGCGACAGGATAATTCACCCCTCCACTTT.

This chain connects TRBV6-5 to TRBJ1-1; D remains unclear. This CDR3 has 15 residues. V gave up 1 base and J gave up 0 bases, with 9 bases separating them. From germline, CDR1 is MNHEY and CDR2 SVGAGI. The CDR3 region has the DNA TGTGCCAGCAGTTACTTGTCGCAGGTGAACACTGAAGCTTTCTTT. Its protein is CASSYLSQVNTEAFF.

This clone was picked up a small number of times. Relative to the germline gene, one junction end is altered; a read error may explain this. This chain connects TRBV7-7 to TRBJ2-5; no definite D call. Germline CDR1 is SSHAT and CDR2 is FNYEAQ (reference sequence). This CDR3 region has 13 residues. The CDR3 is CASSLGLEETQYF. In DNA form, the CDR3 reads TGTGCTAGCAGCTTAGGGTTGGAGGAGACCCAGTACTTC.

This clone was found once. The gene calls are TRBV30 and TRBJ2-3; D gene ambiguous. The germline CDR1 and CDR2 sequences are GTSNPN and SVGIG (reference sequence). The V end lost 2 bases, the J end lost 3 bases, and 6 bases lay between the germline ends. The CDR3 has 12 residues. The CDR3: CAWSLATDTQYF. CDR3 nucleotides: TGTGCCTGGAGTTTAGCAACAGATACGCAGTATTTT. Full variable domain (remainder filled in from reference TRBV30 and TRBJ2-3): SQTIHQWPATLVQPVGSPLSLECTVEGTSNPNLYWYRQAAGRGLQLLFYSVGIGQISSEVPQNLSASRPQDRQFILSSKKLLLSDSGFYLCAWSLATDTQYFGPGTRLTVL.

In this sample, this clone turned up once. CDR3 residues: CASSIVSGGGLAYNEQFF. CDR3 coding DNA: TGTGCCAGTAGTATAGTATCAGGGGGGGGCCTAGCCTACAATGAGCAGTTCTTC. The chain joins TRBV19 to TRBJ2-1; D possibly uses TRBD1 or TRBD2 (7 bases each). V was clipped by 1 base and J by 2 bases, with 18 bases between them. The CDR3 covers 18 residues. The V gene's germline CDR1 is LNHDA and CDR2 SQIVND (reference sequence).

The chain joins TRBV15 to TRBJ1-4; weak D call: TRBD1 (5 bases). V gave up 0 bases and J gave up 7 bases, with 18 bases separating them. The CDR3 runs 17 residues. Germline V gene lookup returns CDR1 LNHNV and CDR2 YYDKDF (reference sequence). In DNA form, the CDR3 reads TGTGCCACCAGCAGAGAAGTCTTGAGCGGGGGAGGTGAAAAACTGTTTTTT. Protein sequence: CATSREVLSGGGEKLFF.

The CDR3 sequence: CASSLVASSGNTIYF. In DNA form, the CDR3 reads TGTGCCAGCAGCTTAGTCGCCAGTTCTGGAAACACCATATATTTT. This rearrangement joins TRBV7-6 to TRBJ1-3; D not certain. The V end lost 1 base, the J end lost 1 base, and 8 bases lay between the germline ends. CDR3 size: 15 residues. Germline V gene sequence: CDR1 SGHVS, CDR2 FNYEAQ.

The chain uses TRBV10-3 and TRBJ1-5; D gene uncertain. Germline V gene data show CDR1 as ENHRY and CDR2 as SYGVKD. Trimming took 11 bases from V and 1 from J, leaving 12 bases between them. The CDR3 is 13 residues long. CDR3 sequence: CASGPNSNQPQHF. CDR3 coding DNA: TGTGCCTCCGGACCCAACAGCAATCAGCCCCAGCATTTT.

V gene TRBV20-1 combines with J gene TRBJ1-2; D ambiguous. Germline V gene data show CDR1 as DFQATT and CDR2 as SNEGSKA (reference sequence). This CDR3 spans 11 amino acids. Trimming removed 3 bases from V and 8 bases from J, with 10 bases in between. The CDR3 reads CSASSLSGYTF. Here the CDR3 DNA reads TGCAGTGCTAGCTCCCTCTCAGGCTACACCTTC.

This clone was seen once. This CDR3 reads CASSEPGSNYGYTF. CDR3 sequence (DNA): TGTGCCAGCAGTGAACCGGGCTCTAACTATGGCTACACCTTC. The V gene is TRBV6-1, the J gene TRBJ1-2; no firm D call. V lost 2 bases, J lost 0 bases, and 7 bases lay in between. Germline V gene data show CDR1 as MNHNS and CDR2 as SASEGT. The CDR3 sequence is 14 residues long.

The CDR3: CASSFRTSRPQHF. For the CDR3, the DNA is TGTGCCAGCAGCTTTAGGACGTCCCGGCCCCAGCATTTT. This chain links TRBV6-1 with TRBJ1-5; D is unclear. With 6 bases removed from V and 9 bases from J, the gap between germline ends came to 15 bases. The germline V gene has CDR1 MNHNS and CDR2 SASEGT. The CDR3 contains 13 residues.

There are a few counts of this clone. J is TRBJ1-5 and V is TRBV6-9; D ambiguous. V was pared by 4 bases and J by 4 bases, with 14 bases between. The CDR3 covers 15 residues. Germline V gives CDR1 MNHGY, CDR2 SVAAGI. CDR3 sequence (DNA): TGTGCCAGCAGTTTCACGGCGGACTATAATCAGCCCCAGCATTTT. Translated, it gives CASSFTADYNQPQHF.

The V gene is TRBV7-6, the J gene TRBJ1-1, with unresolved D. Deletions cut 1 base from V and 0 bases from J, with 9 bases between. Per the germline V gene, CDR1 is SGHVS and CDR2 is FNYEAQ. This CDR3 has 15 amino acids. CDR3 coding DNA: TGTGCCAGCAGCTTAGGGACGGATTTGAACACTGAAGCTTTCTTT. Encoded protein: CASSLGTDLNTEAFF.

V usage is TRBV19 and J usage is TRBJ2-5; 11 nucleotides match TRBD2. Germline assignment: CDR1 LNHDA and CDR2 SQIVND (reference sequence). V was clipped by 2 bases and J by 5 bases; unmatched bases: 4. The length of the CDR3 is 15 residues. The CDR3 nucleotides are TGTGCCAGTAGTATAATTAGCGGGGGGGCGGAGACCCAGTACTTC. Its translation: CASSIISGGAETQYF.

The CDR3 coding sequence is TGTGCCAGCAGTCCCCTCCCAGGGGGGTACGAGCAGTACTTC. Translating it yields CASSPLPGGYEQYF. The chain employs TRBV7-2 and TRBJ2-7; tentative D call: TRBD1 (7 bases). CDR3 size: 14 residues. With 6 bases removed from V and 4 bases from J, the gap between germline ends came to 16 bases. Germline values: CDR1 SGHTA, CDR2 FQGNSA.

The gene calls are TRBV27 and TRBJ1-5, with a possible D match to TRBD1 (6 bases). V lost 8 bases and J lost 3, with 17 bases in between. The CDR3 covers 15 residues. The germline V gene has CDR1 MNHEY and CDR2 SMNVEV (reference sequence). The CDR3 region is CASATYRESNQPQHF. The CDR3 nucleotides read TGTGCCAGCGCTACTTACAGGGAGTCCAATCAGCCCCAGCATTTT.

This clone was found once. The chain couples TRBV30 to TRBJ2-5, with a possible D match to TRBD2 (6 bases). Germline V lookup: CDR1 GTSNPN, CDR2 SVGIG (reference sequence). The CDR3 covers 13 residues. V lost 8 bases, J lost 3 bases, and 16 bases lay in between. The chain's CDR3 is CARTTGTEETQYF. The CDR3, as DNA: TGTGCCCGGACTACCGGGACTGAAGAGACCCAGTACTTC.

CDR3 DNA: TGTGCCAGCAGTGGGAAGACTAGCGGGGGTCCGCATGAGCAGTTCTTC. Its translation: CASSGKTSGGPHEQFF. The V and J genes are TRBV6-4 and TRBJ2-1, with TRBD2 matching over 12 bases. This CDR3 has 16 residues. Per germline, CDR1 MRHNA and CDR2 SNTAGT. The trim removed 4 bases at V and 8 bases at J, leaving 9 bases unmatched.

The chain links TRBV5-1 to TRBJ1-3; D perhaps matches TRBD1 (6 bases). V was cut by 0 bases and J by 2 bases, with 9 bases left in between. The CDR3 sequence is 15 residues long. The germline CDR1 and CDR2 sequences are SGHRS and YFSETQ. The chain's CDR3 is CASSLDEGAGNTIYF. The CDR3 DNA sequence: TGCGCCAGCAGCTTGGATGAGGGGGCTGGAAACACCATATATTTT.

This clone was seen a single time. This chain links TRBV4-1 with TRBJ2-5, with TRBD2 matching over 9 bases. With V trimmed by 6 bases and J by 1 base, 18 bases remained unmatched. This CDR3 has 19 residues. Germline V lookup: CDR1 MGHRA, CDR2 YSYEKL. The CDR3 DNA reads TGCGCCAGCAGTCTAGCAGCGGGGGGATCGTTGCGTCGCCAAGAGACCCAGTACTTC. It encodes CASSLAAGGSLRRQETQYF.

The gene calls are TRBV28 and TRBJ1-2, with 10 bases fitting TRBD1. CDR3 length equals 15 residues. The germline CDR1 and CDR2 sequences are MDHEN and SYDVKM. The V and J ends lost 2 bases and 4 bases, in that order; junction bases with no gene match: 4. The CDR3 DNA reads TGTGCCAGCAGTTTAAGGGACAGGGGTGGCTATGGCTACACCTTC. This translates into CASSLRDRGGYGYTF.

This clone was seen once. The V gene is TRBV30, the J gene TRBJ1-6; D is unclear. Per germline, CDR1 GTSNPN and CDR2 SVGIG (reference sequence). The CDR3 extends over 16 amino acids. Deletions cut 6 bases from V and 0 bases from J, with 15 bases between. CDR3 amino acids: CACGTRLSSYNSPLHF. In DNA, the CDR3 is TGTGCCTGCGGAACCCGTCTGAGCTCCTATAATTCACCCCTCCACTTT.

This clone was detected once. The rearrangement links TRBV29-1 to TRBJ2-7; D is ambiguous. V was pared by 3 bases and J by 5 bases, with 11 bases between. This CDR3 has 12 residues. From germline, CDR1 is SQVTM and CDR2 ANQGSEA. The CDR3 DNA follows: TGCAGCGTTGATGCCCCTGGCAACGAGCAGTACTTC. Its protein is CSVDAPGNEQYF.

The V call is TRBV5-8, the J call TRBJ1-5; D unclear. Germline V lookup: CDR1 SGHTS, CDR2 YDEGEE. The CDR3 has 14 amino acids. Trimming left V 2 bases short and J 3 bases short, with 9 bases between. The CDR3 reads CASSFVQLNQPQHF. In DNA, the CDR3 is TGTGCCAGCAGCTTCGTACAGCTCAATCAGCCCCAGCATTTT.

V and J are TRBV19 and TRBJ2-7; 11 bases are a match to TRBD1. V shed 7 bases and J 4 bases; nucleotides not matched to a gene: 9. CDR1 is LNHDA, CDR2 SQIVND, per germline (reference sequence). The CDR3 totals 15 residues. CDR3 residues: CASNSPGQGEYEQYF. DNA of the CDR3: TGTGCCAGTAATTCGCCGGGACAGGGGGAATACGAGCAGTACTTC.

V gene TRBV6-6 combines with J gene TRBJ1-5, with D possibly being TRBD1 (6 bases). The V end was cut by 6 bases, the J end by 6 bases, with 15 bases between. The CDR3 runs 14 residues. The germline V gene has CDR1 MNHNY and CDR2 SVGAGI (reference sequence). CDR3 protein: CASSRDRLAQPQHF. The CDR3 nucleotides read TGTGCCAGCAGCCGCGACAGGTTGGCTCAGCCCCAGCATTTT.

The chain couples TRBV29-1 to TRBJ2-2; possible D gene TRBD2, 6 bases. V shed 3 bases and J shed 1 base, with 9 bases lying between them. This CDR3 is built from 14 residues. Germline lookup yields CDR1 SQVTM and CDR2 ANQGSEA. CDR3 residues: CSVDGGMNTGELFF. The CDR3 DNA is TGCAGCGTTGATGGGGGGATGAACACCGGGGAGCTGTTTTTT.